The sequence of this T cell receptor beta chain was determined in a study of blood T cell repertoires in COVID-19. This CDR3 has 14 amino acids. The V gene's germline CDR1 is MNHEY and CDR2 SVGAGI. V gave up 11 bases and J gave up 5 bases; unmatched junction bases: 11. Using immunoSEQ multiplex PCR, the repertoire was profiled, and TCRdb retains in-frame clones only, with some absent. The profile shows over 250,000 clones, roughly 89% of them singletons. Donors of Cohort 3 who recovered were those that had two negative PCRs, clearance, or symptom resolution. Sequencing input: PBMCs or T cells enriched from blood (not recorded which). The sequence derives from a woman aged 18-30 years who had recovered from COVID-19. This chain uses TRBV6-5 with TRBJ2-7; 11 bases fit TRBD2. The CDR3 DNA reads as TGTGCCGGGTCTCTAGCGGGAGGAGGTAACGAGCAGTACTTC. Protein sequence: CAGSLAGGGNEQYF.